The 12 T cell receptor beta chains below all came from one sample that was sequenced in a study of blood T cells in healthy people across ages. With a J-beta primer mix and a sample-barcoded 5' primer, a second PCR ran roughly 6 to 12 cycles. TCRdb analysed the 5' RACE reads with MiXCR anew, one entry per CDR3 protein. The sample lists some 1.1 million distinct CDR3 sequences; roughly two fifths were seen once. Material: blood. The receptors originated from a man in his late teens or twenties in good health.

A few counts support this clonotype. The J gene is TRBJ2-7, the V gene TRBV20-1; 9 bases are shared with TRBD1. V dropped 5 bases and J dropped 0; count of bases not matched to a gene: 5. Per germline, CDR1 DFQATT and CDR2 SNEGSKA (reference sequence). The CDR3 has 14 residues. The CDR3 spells CSAYGTGRSYEQYF. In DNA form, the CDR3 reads TGCAGTGCTTACGGGACAGGGCGCTCCTACGAGCAGTACTTC.

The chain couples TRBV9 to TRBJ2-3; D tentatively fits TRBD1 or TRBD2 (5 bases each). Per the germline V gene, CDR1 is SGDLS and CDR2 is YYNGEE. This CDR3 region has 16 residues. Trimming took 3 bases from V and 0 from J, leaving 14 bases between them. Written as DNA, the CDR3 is TGTGCCAGCAGCGCCACCGGGACCCTGAGCACAGATACGCAGTATTTT. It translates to CASSATGTLSTDTQYF.

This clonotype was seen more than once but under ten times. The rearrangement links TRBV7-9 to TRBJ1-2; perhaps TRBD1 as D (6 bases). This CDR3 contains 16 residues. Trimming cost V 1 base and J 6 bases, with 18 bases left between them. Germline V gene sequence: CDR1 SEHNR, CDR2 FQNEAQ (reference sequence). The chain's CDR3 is CASSLGSRQGIDGYTF. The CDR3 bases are TGTGCCAGCAGCTTAGGCTCGCGTCAGGGGATCGATGGCTACACCTTC.

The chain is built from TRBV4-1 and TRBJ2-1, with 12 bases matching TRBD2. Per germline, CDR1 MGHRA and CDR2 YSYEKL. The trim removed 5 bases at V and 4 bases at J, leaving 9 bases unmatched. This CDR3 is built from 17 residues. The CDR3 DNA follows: TGCGCCAGCAGCTCGCGACTAGCGGGGGCCCCTTACAATGAGCAGTTCTTC. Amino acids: CASSSRLAGAPYNEQFF.

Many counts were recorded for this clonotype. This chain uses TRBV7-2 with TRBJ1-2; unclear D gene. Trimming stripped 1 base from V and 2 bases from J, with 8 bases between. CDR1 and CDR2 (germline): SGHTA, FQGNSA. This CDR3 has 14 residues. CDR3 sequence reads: CASSLGNLNYGYTF. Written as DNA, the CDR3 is TGTGCCAGCAGCTTAGGGAATCTAAACTATGGCTACACCTTC.

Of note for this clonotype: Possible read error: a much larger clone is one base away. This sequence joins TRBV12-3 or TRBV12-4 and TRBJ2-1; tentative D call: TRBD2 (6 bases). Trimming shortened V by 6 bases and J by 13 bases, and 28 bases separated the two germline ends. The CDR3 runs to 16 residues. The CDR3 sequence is CASRGTLKKLRETQFF. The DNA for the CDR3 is TGTGCCAGCAGAGGGACTTTGAAAAAGCTCCGGGAGACCCAGTTCTTC.

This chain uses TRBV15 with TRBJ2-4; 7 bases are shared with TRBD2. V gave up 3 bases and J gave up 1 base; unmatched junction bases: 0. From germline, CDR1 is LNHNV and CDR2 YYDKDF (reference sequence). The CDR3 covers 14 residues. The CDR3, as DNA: TGTGCCACCAGCAGGACTAGCGCCAAAAACATTCAGTACTTC. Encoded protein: CATSRTSAKNIQYF.

The CDR3 region is CASSQNIQEPQHF. DNA for the CDR3: TGTGCCAGCAGCCAGAATATACAGGAGCCCCAGCATTTT. This chain links TRBV7-2 with TRBJ1-5; a possible D gene is TRBD1 (5 bases). The ends were cut back, 5 bases at V and 8 bases at J, with 13 bases in the middle. The CDR3 is 13 residues long. Germline V lookup: CDR1 SGHTA, CDR2 FQGNSA.

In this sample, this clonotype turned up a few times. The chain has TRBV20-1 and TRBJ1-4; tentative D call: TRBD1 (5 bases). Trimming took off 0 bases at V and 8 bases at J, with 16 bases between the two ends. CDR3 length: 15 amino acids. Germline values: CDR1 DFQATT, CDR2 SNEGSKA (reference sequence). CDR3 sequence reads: CSARDLYRGEEKLFF. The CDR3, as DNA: TGCAGTGCTAGAGATCTATATAGGGGTGAGGAAAAACTGTTTTTT.

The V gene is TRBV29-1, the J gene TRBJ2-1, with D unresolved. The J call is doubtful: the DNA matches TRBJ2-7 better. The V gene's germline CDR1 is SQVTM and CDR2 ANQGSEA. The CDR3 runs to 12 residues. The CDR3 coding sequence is TGCAGCGCCATGCCACCCGGCAATGAGCAGTACTTC. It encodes CSAMPPGNEQYF.

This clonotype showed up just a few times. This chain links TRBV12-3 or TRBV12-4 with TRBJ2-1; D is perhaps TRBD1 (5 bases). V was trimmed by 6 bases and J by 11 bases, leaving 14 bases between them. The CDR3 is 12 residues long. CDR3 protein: CASRTAGNKQFF. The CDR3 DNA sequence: TGTGCCAGCAGAACCGCAGGGAATAAGCAGTTCTTC.

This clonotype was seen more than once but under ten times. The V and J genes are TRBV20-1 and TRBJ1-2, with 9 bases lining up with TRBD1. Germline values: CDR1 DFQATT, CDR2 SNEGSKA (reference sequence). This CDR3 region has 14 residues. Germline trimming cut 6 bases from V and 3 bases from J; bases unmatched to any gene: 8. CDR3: CSATKDRGDYGYTF. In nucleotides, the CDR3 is TGCAGTGCCACTAAGGACAGGGGTGACTATGGCTACACCTTC.